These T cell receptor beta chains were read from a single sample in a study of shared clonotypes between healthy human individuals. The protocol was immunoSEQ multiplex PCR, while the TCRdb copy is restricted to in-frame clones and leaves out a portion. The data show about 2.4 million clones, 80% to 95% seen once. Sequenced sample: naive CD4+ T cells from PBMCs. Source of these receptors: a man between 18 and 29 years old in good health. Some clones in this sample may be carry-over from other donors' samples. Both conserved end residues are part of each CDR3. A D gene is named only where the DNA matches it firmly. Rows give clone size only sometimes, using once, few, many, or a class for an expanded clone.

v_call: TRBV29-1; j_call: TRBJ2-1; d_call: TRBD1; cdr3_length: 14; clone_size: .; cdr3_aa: CSVHPGTASNEQFF; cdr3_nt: TGCAGCGTTCATCCCGGGACAGCCTCCAATGAGCAGTTCTTC
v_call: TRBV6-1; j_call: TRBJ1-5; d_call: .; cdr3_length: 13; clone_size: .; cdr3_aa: CASSGGPGQPQHF; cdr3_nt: TGTGCCAGCAGTGGGGGCCCCGGTCAGCCCCAGCATTTT
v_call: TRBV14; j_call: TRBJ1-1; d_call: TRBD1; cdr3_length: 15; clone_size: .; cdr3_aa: CASSQVGTGGERPFF; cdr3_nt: TGTGCCAGCAGCCAAGTTGGGACAGGGGGCGAAAGGCCTTTCTTT
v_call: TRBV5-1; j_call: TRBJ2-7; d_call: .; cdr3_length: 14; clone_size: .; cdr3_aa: CASSLGRGPYEQYF; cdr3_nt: TGCGCCAGCAGCTTGGGGAGGGGCCCCTACGAGCAGTACTTC
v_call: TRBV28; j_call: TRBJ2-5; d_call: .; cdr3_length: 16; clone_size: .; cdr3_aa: CASSTPSGTSAPSQYF; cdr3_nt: TGTGCCAGCAGTACACCATCCGGGACCTCCGCTCCGTCCCAGTACTTC
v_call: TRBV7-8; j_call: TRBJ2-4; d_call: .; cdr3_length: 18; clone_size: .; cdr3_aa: CASSLAPGGFVVKNIQYF; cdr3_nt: TGTGCCAGCAGCTTGGCTCCGGGTGGGTTCGTAGTCAAAAACATTCAGTACTTC
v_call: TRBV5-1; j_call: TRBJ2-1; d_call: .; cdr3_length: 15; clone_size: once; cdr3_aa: CASSRGASPYNEQFF; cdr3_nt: TGCGCCAGCAGCCGTGGGGCTAGCCCATACAATGAGCAGTTCTTC
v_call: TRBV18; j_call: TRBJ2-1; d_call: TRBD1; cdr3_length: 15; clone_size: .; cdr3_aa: CASSPDRVAYNEQFF; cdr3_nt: TGTGCCAGCTCACCCGACAGGGTAGCCTACAATGAGCAGTTCTTC
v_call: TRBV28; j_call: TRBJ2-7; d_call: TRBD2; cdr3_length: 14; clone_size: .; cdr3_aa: CASNRASGTYEQYF; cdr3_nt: TGTGCCAGCAACAGGGCTAGCGGGACCTACGAGCAGTACTTC
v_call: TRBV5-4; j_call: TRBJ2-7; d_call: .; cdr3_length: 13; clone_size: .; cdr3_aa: CASSPDYSYEQYF; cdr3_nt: TGTGCCAGCAGCCCGGACTACTCCTACGAGCAGTACTTC
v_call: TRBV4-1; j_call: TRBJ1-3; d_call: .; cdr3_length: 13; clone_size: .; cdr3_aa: CASSQVTGNTIYF; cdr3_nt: TGCGCCAGCAGCCAAGTGACTGGAAACACCATATATTTT
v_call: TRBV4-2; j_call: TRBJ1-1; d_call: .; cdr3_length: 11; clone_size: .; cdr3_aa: CASSQGVEAFF; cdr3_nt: TGTGCCAGCAGCCAAGGGGTTGAAGCTTTCTTT
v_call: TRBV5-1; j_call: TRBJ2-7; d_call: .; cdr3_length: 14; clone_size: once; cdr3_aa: CASSLAHSGNEQYF; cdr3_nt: TGCGCCAGCAGCTTGGCGCACTCTGGAAACGAGCAGTACTTC
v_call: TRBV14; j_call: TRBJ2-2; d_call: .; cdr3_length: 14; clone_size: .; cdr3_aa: CASSPRGGIGELFF; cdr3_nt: TGTGCCAGCAGCCCCCGTGGAGGGATCGGGGAGCTGTTTTTT
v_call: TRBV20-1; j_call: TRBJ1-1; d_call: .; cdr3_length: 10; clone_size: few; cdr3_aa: CSAPPNVAFF; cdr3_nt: TGCAGTGCACCCCCAAACGTGGCTTTCTTT
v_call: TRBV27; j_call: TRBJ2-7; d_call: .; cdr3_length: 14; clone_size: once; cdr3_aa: CASSLSTWSYEQYF; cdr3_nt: TGTGCCAGCAGTTTATCGACCTGGAGCTACGAGCAGTACTTC
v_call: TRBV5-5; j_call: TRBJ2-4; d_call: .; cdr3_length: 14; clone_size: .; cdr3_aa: CASSLEGGKNIQYF; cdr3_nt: TGTGCCAGCAGCTTGGAAGGCGGCAAAAACATTCAGTACTTC
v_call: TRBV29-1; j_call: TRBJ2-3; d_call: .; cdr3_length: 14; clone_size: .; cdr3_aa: CSVAGTLNTDTQYF; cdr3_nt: TGCAGCGTCGCCGGGACTTTAAACACAGATACGCAGTATTTT
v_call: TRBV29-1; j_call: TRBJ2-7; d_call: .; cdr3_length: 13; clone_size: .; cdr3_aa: CSVERGTLGEQYF; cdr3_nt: TGCAGCGTTGAAAGGGGGACCTTGGGCGAGCAGTACTTC
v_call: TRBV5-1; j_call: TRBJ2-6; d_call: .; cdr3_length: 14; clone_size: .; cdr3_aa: CASRSGSGANVLTF; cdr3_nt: TGCGCCAGCAGAAGTGGGTCTGGGGCCAACGTCCTGACTTTC
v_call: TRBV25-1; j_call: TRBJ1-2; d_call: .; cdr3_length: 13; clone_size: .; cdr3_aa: CASSEEVIYGYTF; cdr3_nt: TGTGCCAGCAGTGAAGAGGTAATCTATGGCTACACCTTC
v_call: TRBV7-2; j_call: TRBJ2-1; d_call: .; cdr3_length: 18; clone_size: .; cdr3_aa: CASSLAAAPGSSYNEQFF; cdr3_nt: TGTGCCAGCAGCTTAGCTGCGGCCCCAGGGTCCTCCTACAATGAGCAGTTCTTC
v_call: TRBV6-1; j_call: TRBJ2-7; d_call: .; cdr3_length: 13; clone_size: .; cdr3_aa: CASRAPSSYEQYF; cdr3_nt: TGTGCCAGCAGAGCCCCGTCCTCCTACGAGCAGTACTTC
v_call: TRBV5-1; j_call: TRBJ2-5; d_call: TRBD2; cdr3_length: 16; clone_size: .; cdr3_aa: CASSFLAGGNQETQYF; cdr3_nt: TGCGCCAGCAGCTTCCTAGCGGGAGGTAATCAAGAGACCCAGTACTTC
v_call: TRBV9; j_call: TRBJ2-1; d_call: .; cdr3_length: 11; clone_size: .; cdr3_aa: CASSVGGEQFF; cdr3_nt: TGTGCCAGCAGCGTGGGGGGTGAGCAGTTCTTC
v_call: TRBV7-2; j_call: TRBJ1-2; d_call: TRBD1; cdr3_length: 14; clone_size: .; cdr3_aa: CASSLMGQGLGYTF; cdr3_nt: TGTGCCAGCAGCTTAATGGGACAGGGACTTGGCTACACCTTC
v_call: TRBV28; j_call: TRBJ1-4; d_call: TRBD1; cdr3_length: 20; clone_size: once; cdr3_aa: CASSLYLPDRGLRTNEKLFF; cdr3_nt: TGTGCCAGCAGTTTATACTTACCCGACAGGGGGCTAAGGACTAATGAAAAACTGTTTTTT
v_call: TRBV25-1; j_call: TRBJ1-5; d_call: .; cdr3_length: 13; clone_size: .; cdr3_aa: CASSQGQEGPQHF; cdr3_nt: TGTGCCAGCAGTCAGGGCCAGGAGGGGCCCCAGCATTTT
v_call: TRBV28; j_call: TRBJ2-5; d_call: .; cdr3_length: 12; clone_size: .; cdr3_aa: CASERWGETQYF; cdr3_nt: TGTGCCAGCGAGCGGTGGGGGGAGACCCAGTACTTC
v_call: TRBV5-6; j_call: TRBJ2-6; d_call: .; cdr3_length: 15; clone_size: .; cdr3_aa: CASSLRFSGANVLTF; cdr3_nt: TGTGCCAGCAGCTTAAGGTTCTCTGGGGCCAACGTCCTGACTTTC
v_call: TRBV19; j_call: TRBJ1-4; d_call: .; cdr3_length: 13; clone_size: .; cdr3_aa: CASALGTNEKLFF; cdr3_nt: TGTGCCAGTGCTTTGGGTACTAATGAAAAACTGTTTTTT
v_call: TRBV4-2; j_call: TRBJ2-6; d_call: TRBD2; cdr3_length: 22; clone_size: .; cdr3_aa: CASSQVWAPGRDYFSGANVLTF; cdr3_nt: TGTGCCAGCAGCCAAGTATGGGCCCCGGGGCGGGACTACTTCTCTGGGGCCAACGTCCTGACTTTC
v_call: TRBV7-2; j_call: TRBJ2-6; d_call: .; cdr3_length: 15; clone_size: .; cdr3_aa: CASSLISSGANVLTF; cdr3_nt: TGTGCCAGCAGCTTAATTAGCTCTGGGGCCAACGTCCTGACTTTC
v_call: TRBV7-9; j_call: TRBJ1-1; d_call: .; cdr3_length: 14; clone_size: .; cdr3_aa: CASSFTGGRTEAFF; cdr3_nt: TGTGCCAGCAGCTTTACCGGGGGACGCACTGAAGCTTTCTTT
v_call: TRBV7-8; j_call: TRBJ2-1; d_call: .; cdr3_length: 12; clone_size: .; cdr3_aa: CASSRLGDEQFF; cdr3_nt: TGTGCCAGCAGCCGACTTGGGGATGAGCAGTTCTTC
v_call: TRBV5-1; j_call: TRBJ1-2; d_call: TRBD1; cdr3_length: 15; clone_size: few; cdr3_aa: CASSPGGPPNYGYTF; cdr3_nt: TGCGCCAGCAGTCCAGGGGGCCCGCCTAACTATGGCTACACCTTC
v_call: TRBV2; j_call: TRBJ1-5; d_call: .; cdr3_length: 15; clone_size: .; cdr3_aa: CASSGGRIINQPQHF; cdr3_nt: TGTGCCAGCAGTGGGGGCAGGATAATTAATCAGCCCCAGCATTTT
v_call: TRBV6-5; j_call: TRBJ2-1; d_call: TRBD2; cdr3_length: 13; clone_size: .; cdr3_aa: CASRVTGGIGQFF; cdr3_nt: TGTGCCAGCAGAGTTACGGGGGGGATAGGGCAGTTCTTC
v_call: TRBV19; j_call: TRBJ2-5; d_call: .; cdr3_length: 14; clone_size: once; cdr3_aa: CASSLGPLGETQYF; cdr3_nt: TGTGCCAGTAGTCTCGGGCCCCTGGGAGAGACCCAGTACTTC
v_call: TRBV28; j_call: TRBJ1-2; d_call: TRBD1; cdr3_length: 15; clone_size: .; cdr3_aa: CASTSPGQGMGGYTF; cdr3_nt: TGTGCCAGCACTTCTCCGGGACAGGGGATGGGTGGCTACACCTTC
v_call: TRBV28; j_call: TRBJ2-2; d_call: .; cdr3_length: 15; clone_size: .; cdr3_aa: CASRSYRDFTGELFF; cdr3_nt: TGTGCCAGCAGGTCTTACAGGGATTTCACCGGGGAGCTGTTTTTT
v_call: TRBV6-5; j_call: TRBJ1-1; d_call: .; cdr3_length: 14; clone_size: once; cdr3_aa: CASSPRTQGPEAFF; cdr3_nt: TGTGCCAGCAGTCCTCGGACCCAAGGACCTGAAGCTTTCTTT